This T cell receptor beta chain was recovered during a study of OX40 agonist ivuxolimab in advanced cancers. Study information: An anti-OX40 (CD134) antibody with agonistic activity, ivuxolimab, was administered to patients. Subjects had a mean age of roughly 60 years, with a range of 23 to 79; about 83% were male. Findings and caveats of the study: What antigens the expanded peripheral T cells recognized was never established.

This clone is a singleton in its sample. No antigen is known for it. No patient had autoimmune disease or received systemic immunosuppression. The CDR3 runs to 14 residues. From germline, CDR1 is LNHDA and CDR2 SQIVND (reference sequence). V lost 3 bases to trimming and J lost 7 bases, with 13 bases between them. Some clones are missing from TCRdb's copy, which holds only in-frame ones; the method was immunoSEQ multiplex PCR. The repertoire holds under 60,000 clones, with 90% to 95% as singletons. The sequence derives from an adult with an advanced solid tumor such as melanoma, head and neck, liver or kidney cancer. This sequence joins TRBV19 and TRBJ2-1; TRBD2 is a possible D gene (5 bases). Sequencing used CD4+ or CD8+ T cells sorted from blood, obtained in a trial of the OX40 agonist ivuxolimab. CDR3 amino acids: CASSIVDGINEQFF. CDR3 nucleotide sequence: TGTGCCAGTAGTATTGTGGACGGGATAAATGAGCAGTTCTTC.